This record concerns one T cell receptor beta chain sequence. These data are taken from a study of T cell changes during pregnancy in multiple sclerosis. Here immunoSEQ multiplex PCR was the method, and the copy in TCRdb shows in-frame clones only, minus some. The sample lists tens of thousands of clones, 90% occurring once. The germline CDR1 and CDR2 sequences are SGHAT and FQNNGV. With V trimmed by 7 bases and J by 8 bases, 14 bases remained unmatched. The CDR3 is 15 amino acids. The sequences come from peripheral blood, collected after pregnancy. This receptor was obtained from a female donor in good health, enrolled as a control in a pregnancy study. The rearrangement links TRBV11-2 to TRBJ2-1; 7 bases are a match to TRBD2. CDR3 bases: TGTGCCAGCACCAGTGGGGTAGCGGGCTTGGATGAGCAGTTCTTC. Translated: CASTSGVAGLDEQFF.